Following are 30 T cell receptor beta chains from one sample sequenced in a study of a mutant IDH1 vaccine in newly diagnosed glioma. The antigens of these receptors remain unknown. The data were produced by immunoSEQ multiplex PCR, yet TCRdb's version contains in-frame clones alone and is incomplete. Of some 87,000 clones listed, about 81% are singletons. Time point of the sample: week 47, end of study. With topical imiquimod, each dose of the vaccine consisted of 300 ug of mutant IDH1 20-mer peptide. Sample: PBMCs, taken from a glioma patient whose treatment included an IDH1 peptide vaccine. All receptors come from a man aged 35 to 55 with glioma.

J is TRBJ2-3 and V is TRBV19; 7 bases align to TRBD1. The CDR3 covers 16 residues. The ends lost 5 bases at V and 0 bases at J; junction bases unmatched: 8. The germline gives CDR1 LNHDA, CDR2 SQIVND (reference sequence). CDR3 DNA: TGTGCCAGTAGTTTTTCGACAGGGCCTAGCACAGATACGCAGTATTTT. It yields the protein CASSFSTGPSTDTQYF. The variable domain in full, with the rest retrieved from reference TRBV19 and TRBJ2-3, is DGGITQSPKYLFRKEGQNVTLSCEQNLNHDAMYWYRQDPGQGLRLIYYSQIVNDFQKGDIAEGYSVSREKKESFPLTVTSAQKNPTAFYLCASSFSTGPSTDTQYFGPGTRLTVL.

The chain joins TRBV18 to TRBJ2-3; perhaps TRBD1 as D (5 bases). Germline-derived CDR1 and CDR2 are KGHSH and LQKENI. V shed 0 bases and J shed 0 bases, with 13 bases lying between them. The CDR3 has 17 amino acids. The CDR3 sequence is CASSPPHPGISTDTQYF. Here the CDR3 DNA reads TGTGCCAGCTCACCACCGCATCCAGGGATTAGCACAGATACGCAGTATTTT.

J is TRBJ2-6 and V is TRBV19, with a tentative D call TRBD1 (6 bases). CDR3 length equals 16 residues. Trimming shortened V by 6 bases and J by 0 bases, and 12 bases separated the two germline ends. Germline V gene sequence: CDR1 LNHDA, CDR2 SQIVND (reference sequence). CDR3 amino acids: CASSRPGDSGANVLTF. Written as DNA, the CDR3 is TGTGCCAGTAGCCGTCCAGGGGACTCTGGGGCCAACGTCCTGACTTTC.

The chain is built from TRBV9 and TRBJ2-1; TRBD2 matches 10 bases. The germline CDR1 and CDR2 sequences are SGDLS and YYNGEE. The ends lost 4 bases at V and 6 bases at J; junction bases unmatched: 10. The CDR3 has 16 amino acids. CDR3 nucleotide sequence: TGTGCCAGCAGCCCCCCAGCGGGGGGGCAGTTCAATGAGCAGTTCTTC. Amino acids: CASSPPAGGQFNEQFF.

V is TRBV7-9 and J is TRBJ2-3, with 8 bases aligning to TRBD2. CDR1 is SEHNR, CDR2 FQNEAQ, per germline (reference sequence). The CDR3 has 19 amino acids. With V trimmed by 0 bases and J by 0 bases, 11 bases remained unmatched. The CDR3 sequence is CASSLAPTHSGTSTDTQYF. The CDR3 region has the DNA TGTGCCAGCAGCTTAGCGCCCACTCATAGCGGGACTAGCACAGATACGCAGTATTTT.

The chain combines TRBV6-5 with TRBJ1-6; D gene uncertain. The CDR3 is 14 amino acids. Trimming pared 8 bases from V and 0 bases from J, leaving 8 bases between. Germline V CDR1 and CDR2: MNHEY, SVGAGI. The CDR3 nucleotides read TGTGCCAGCCAAGGGAGCTCCTATAATTCACCCCTCCACTTT. Residues: CASQGSSYNSPLHF.

The chain employs TRBV4-3 and TRBJ1-6, with a weak D call TRBD1 (5 bases). The CDR3 is 15 amino acids. Germline V gene sequence: CDR1 LGHNA, CDR2 YSLEER. V was shortened by 1 base and J by 9 bases, with 13 bases between the two germline ends. This chain's CDR3 is CASSQVGGLASPLHF. For the CDR3, the DNA is TGCGCCAGCAGCCAAGTGGGGGGTCTCGCTTCACCCCTCCACTTT.

This chain joins TRBV5-6 and TRBJ2-3; 14 nucleotides match TRBD2. The CDR3 consists of 16 residues. V was pared by 4 bases and J by 6 bases, with 7 bases of the junction left unmatched. Germline V lookup: CDR1 SGHDT, CDR2 YYEEEE. CDR3 loop: CASSAGTSGRWDTQYF. Written as DNA, the CDR3 is TGTGCCAGCAGCGCAGGGACTAGCGGGAGATGGGATACGCAGTATTTT.

This clone has a single count. This chain connects TRBV7-2 to TRBJ1-2, with a tentative D call TRBD1 (5 bases). Trimming left V 1 base short and J 2 bases short, with 8 bases between. Germline V gives CDR1 SGHTA, CDR2 FQGNSA. This CDR3 region has 14 residues. The CDR3 DNA reads TGTGCCAGCAGCTTAGGAGGGGACAACTATGGCTACACCTTC. This gives the protein CASSLGGDNYGYTF.

The chain has TRBV10-2 and TRBJ2-2; D call uncertain. The ends were cut back, 6 bases at V and 1 base at J, with 6 bases in the middle. The germline V gene encodes CDR1 WSHSY and CDR2 SAAADI. This CDR3 has 13 residues. The CDR3 region has the DNA TGCGCCAGCAGGTACTTGAACACCGGGGAGCTGTTTTTT. Translated, it gives CASRYLNTGELFF.

The J gene is TRBJ1-2, the V gene TRBV19; TRBD1 aligns across 9 bases. The CDR3 runs to 14 residues. The trim removed 3 bases at V and 7 bases at J, leaving 6 bases unmatched. Germline values: CDR1 LNHDA, CDR2 SQIVND (reference sequence). CDR3 sequence reads: CASSIGGTGSGYTF. CDR3 nucleotides: TGTGCCAGTAGTATCGGCGGGACAGGGTCTGGCTACACCTTC.

The rearrangement joins TRBV7-2 to TRBJ2-7; tentatively, D is TRBD1 or TRBD2 (6 bases each). CDR1 is SGHTA, CDR2 FQGNSA, per germline. Trimming removed 3 bases from V and 1 base from J, with 16 bases in between. The CDR3 runs to 16 residues. CDR3 DNA: TGTGCCAGCAGCTTCCAGGGGTTCGGGGGTTCCTACGAGCAGTACTTC. Translating it yields CASSFQGFGGSYEQYF. Variable domain in full (rest from reference TRBV7-2 and TRBJ2-7): GAGVSQSPSNKVTEKGKDVELRCDPISGHTALYWYRQSLGQGLEFLIYFQGNSAPDKSGLPSDRFSAERTGGSVSTLTIQRTQQEDSAVYLCASSFQGFGGSYEQYFGPGTRLTVT.

This chain joins TRBV19 and TRBJ2-7, with TRBD1 matching over 7 bases. This CDR3 is built from 14 residues. Germline V gene lookup returns CDR1 LNHDA and CDR2 SQIVND (reference sequence). V trimming: 5 bases; J trimming: 0 bases; junction bases outside the gene matches: 4. CDR3 amino acids: CASSGWDSSYEQYF. The CDR3 DNA reads TGTGCCAGTAGTGGTTGGGACAGCTCCTACGAGCAGTACTTC.

This clone was seen once. J is TRBJ2-7 and V is TRBV19, with 10 bases lining up with TRBD2. Germline V lookup: CDR1 LNHDA, CDR2 SQIVND (reference sequence). The CDR3 loop spans 13 amino acids. Losses at the gene ends were 8 bases for V and 2 bases for J; bases not matched to a gene: 3. The CDR3 loop is CASASGRAYEQYF. The CDR3 coding sequence is TGTGCCAGTGCGAGCGGGAGGGCCTACGAGCAGTACTTC.

This clone has a single count. The chain links TRBV7-9 to TRBJ2-7, with D hard to call. The CDR3 spans 12 residues. The germline V gene has CDR1 SEHNR and CDR2 FQNEAQ (reference sequence). Trimming took 3 bases from V and 5 from J, leaving 8 bases between them. CDR3 sequence: CASSFGPNEQYF. The CDR3 bases are TGTGCCAGCAGCTTTGGGCCAAACGAGCAGTACTTC.

This chain uses TRBV9 with TRBJ2-3; 12 positions match TRBD1. The CDR3 runs to 16 residues. Germline trimming cut 3 bases from V and 4 bases from J; bases unmatched to any gene: 6. The germline gives CDR1 SGDLS, CDR2 YYNGEE. Here the CDR3 reads CASSDWDRGLPDTQYF. The CDR3 bases are TGTGCCAGCAGCGATTGGGACAGGGGGCTCCCAGATACGCAGTATTTT.

DNA for the CDR3: TGTGCCAGCAAACCCTTGACAGGGCCCTACAATGAGCAGTTCTTC. This sequence encodes CASKPLTGPYNEQFF. The chain couples TRBV27 to TRBJ2-1; 7 bases fit TRBD1. Germline values: CDR1 MNHEY, CDR2 SMNVEV (reference sequence). The junction had 8 bases not matched to a gene; V was cut back by 7 bases and J by 2 bases. The CDR3 is 15 residues long.

In its sample, this clone was seen a few times. As DNA, the CDR3 is TGTGCCAGCAGCCCCGGCCAAATGGGGGCAGGTGGAAACACCATATATTTT. Translation gives CASSPGQMGAGGNTIYF. This chain joins TRBV7-9 and TRBJ1-3; a weak D match, TRBD1 (6 bases). Per germline, CDR1 SEHNR and CDR2 FQNEAQ (reference sequence). This CDR3 spans 17 amino acids. The ends were cut back, 5 bases at V and 3 bases at J, with 20 bases in the middle.

The J gene is TRBJ2-3, the V gene TRBV7-2; 10 bases fit TRBD2. V gave up 1 base and J gave up 4 bases; unmatched junction bases: 8. Germline CDR1 is SGHTA and CDR2 is FQGNSA. The CDR3 loop spans 17 amino acids. CDR3 sequence: CASSLESSGSGADTQYF. CDR3 bases: TGTGCCAGCAGCTTAGAGTCTAGCGGGAGTGGGGCAGATACGCAGTATTTT.

This clone was observed once. The rearrangement uses TRBV5-4 and TRBJ2-5, with D unclear. The germline CDR1 and CDR2 sequences are SGHNT and YYREEE (reference sequence). The CDR3 runs 13 residues. The V gene lost 4 bases and the J gene lost 3 bases, with 10 bases spanning the gap. The CDR3 spells CASSTGPEETQYF. CDR3 nucleotides: TGTGCCAGCAGCACTGGCCCCGAAGAGACCCAGTACTTC.

The V gene is TRBV29-1, the J gene TRBJ2-7; D uncertain. The CDR3 covers 12 residues. The germline V gene has CDR1 SQVTM and CDR2 ANQGSEA. Deletions cut 4 bases from V and 7 bases from J, with 14 bases between. CDR3 region: CSVVLALGEQYF. For the CDR3, the DNA is TGCAGCGTTGTATTGGCCCTAGGGGAGCAGTACTTC.

V and J are TRBV21-1 and TRBJ1-1; the table's D call TRBD1 went unverified against the DNA. TRBV21-1 is marked as a pseudogene. This CDR3 is 15 amino acids long. The CDR3 region has the DNA TGTGCCAGCAGGATTAAGAGGGGGCTGAACACTGAAGCTTTCTTT. Translation gives CASRIKRGLNTEAFF.

This chain uses TRBV12-5 with TRBJ2-7; 11 bases map to TRBD1. CDR3 length: 17 residues. From germline, CDR1 is LGHNT and CDR2 FRNRAP. J gave up 2 bases and V 4 bases, and 10 bases lay outside the gene matches. The CDR3 spells CASGYTRTGGFTYEQYF. For the CDR3, the DNA is TGTGCTAGTGGTTATACGAGGACAGGGGGCTTCACCTACGAGCAGTACTTC.

The genes are TRBV6-6 and TRBJ1-5; the D gene is possibly TRBD1 (5 bases). The CDR3 sequence is 15 residues long. Trimming took off 6 bases at V and 2 bases at J, with 14 bases between the two ends. Germline V lookup: CDR1 MNHNY, CDR2 SVGAGI (reference sequence). The CDR3 sequence is CASSPPREGNQPQHF. Written as DNA, the CDR3 is TGTGCCAGCAGCCCCCCCAGGGAGGGCAATCAGCCCCAGCATTTT.

This sequence joins TRBV19 and TRBJ2-7; tentatively, D is TRBD1 (6 bases). Germline-derived CDR1 and CDR2 are LNHDA and SQIVND (reference sequence). This CDR3 comprises 14 residues. Trimming took off 4 bases at V and 4 bases at J, with 14 bases between the two ends. In DNA, the CDR3 is TGTGCCAGTAGTAGATCCGGGACACCTTACGAGCAGTACTTC. It encodes CASSRSGTPYEQYF.

The rearrangement joins TRBV27 to TRBJ2-7; D gene uncertain. This CDR3 has 13 amino acids. The germline gives CDR1 MNHEY, CDR2 SMNVEV (reference sequence). V was pared by 8 bases and J by 2 bases, with 13 bases between. The CDR3 spells CASGSGGTYEQYF. In nucleotides, the CDR3 is TGTGCCAGCGGATCTGGCGGCACCTACGAGCAGTACTTC.

This chain connects TRBV5-8 to TRBJ1-6; 8 bases align to TRBD1. V trimming: 2 bases; J trimming: 2 bases; junction bases outside the gene matches: 6. This CDR3 has 17 residues. The germline V gene has CDR1 SGHTS and CDR2 YDEGEE. The CDR3 nucleotides read TGTGCCAGCAGCTTCGGACAGGGCCTCCCCTATAATTCACCCCTCCACTTT. The encoded protein is CASSFGQGLPYNSPLHF.

J is TRBJ1-5 and V is TRBV6-1; D remains unclear. This CDR3 is built from 15 residues. The V and J ends lost 8 bases and 4 bases respectively, with 18 bases between them. CDR1 is MNHNS and CDR2 is SASEGT in the germline V gene. The CDR3 region has the DNA TGTGCCAGCTGCGCCGGACTCGCACCTAATCAGCCCCAGCATTTT. Translating it yields CASCAGLAPNQPQHF.

The V and J genes are TRBV7-2 and TRBJ2-1; 7 bases are shared with TRBD2. CDR1 is SGHTA, CDR2 FQGNSA, per germline. CDR3 length equals 14 residues. J lost 9 bases, V lost 3 bases, and 8 bases had no gene match. CDR3 in DNA: TGTGCCAGCAGCTTTCTCTCGACTAGCAGTGAGCAGTTCTTC. Encoded protein: CASSFLSTSSEQFF.

The V gene is TRBV29-1, the J gene TRBJ2-3; possible D gene TRBD2, 6 bases. The CDR3 is made up of 13 amino acids. Looked up from germline, CDR1 is SQVTM and CDR2 is ANQGSEA. The ends were cut back, 8 bases at V and 2 bases at J, with 14 bases in the middle. The CDR3 region is CSPGGPITDTQYF. The CDR3 DNA reads as TGCAGCCCCGGAGGGCCGATCACAGATACGCAGTATTTT.